This record covers a single T cell receptor beta chain. Antigen unknown. The data derive from a study of T cells in localized non-small cell lung cancer. Study observations and caveats: Tumor showed lower T cell clonality than uninvolved adjacent lung, where it was highest.

CDR1 is MNHNY, CDR2 SVGAGI, per germline (reference sequence). V was cut by 0 bases and J by 18 bases, with 15 bases left in between. This CDR3 contains 13 residues. The table came from immunoSEQ multiplex PCR; TCRdb's copy has only in-frame clones and leaves some out. The repertoire includes around 35,000 clones, around 80% of them detected once, and roughly a sixth sits in the top ten. The genes are TRBV6-6 and TRBJ1-6; D is unresolved. The origin of this receptor is a male donor older than 55 with stage III squamous cell lung carcinoma. Sequencing used peripheral blood, obtained before any cancer treatment. For the CDR3, the DNA is TGTGCCAGCAGTTACTCGAACGTCTCGCCCTACCACTTT. It encodes CASSYSNVSPYHF.